These 26 T cell receptor beta chains originate from one sample sequenced in a study of T cells after yellow fever vaccination. TCRdb reprocessed the 5' RACE reads via MiXCR and lists one record per CDR3 protein. This sample has roughly 49,000 distinct CDR3 sequences, with 7% to 8.5% found just once. Sample: CD8+ T cells sorted from PBMCs, taken approximately 16 days after the first yellow fever vaccination. The receptor set was obtained from a man aged 18 to 29 who received the YFV17D yellow fever vaccine.

A note on this clonotype: A much larger clone lies a single base off, so this may be a read error. The chain links TRBV29-1 to TRBJ2-2; TRBD2 aligns across 8 bases. CDR1 and CDR2 (germline): SQVTM, ANQGSEA. V lost 0 bases to trimming and J lost 5 bases; unmatched junction nucleotides: 5. The CDR3 is 15 amino acids. The CDR3 DNA follows: TGCAGCGTTGAAGACAGACGGGGGGGGACCGGGGAGCTGTTTTTT. Encoded protein: CSVEDRRGGTGELFF.

This clonotype appeared a few times. The rearrangement joins TRBV28 to TRBJ2-5; 7 bases fit TRBD2. This CDR3 contains 15 residues. The V gene end was trimmed by 5 bases and the J gene end by 5 bases; junction bases not matched to a gene: 11. Germline loops: CDR1 MDHEN, CDR2 SYDVKM. The CDR3 here is CASSPQRLAKETQYF. The CDR3 DNA sequence: TGTGCCAGCAGTCCACAACGACTAGCAAAGGAGACCCAGTACTTC.

This clonotype was seen ten or more times. The chain joins TRBV29-1 to TRBJ2-3; perhaps D is TRBD1 or TRBD2 (5 bases each). CDR1 and CDR2 from the germline V gene are SQVTM and ANQGSEA. The CDR3 has 14 residues. V was pared by 7 bases and J by 6 bases, with 20 bases between. In DNA, the CDR3 is TGCAGCGCGGGGACGGGCAGGTGGGACGATACGCAGTATTTT. It is translated as CSAGTGRWDDTQYF.

This clonotype has only a few counts. The rearrangement links TRBV6-5 to TRBJ2-1; no clear D. V lost 8 bases, J lost 7 bases, and 15 bases lay in between. In germline, CDR1 is MNHEY, CDR2 SVGAGI. This CDR3 contains 13 residues. The CDR3 is CASLISSWNEQFF. For the CDR3, the DNA is TGTGCCAGCCTCATTTCCTCTTGGAATGAGCAGTTCTTC.

The chain uses TRBV28 and TRBJ2-1, with 16 bases that match TRBD2. J was trimmed by 3 bases and V by 6 bases; bases with no gene match: 11. CDR3 length: 19 amino acids. CDR1 is MDHEN, CDR2 SYDVKM, per germline. CDR3 sequence reads: CASSLPGLAGGPSYNEQFF. The CDR3 bases are TGTGCCAGCAGCCTACCGGGACTAGCGGGGGGGCCTAGCTACAATGAGCAGTTCTTC.

This clonotype was seen at least ten times. The rearrangement links TRBV14 to TRBJ2-2, with unresolved D. V was pared by 1 base and J by 6 bases, with 3 bases between. Germline CDR1 SGHDN, CDR2 FVKESK. This CDR3 comprises 12 residues. CDR3 nucleotides: TGTGCCAGCAGCCAAGGCGCCGGGGAGCTGTTTTTT. Protein product: CASSQGAGELFF.

This clonotype was seen at least ten times. In nucleotides, the CDR3 is TGTGCCAGCAGCCAACCACGACAGGGCGCGATCGACAATGAGCAGTTCTTC. The encoded protein is CASSQPRQGAIDNEQFF. The chain carries TRBV9 and TRBJ2-1, with 7 bases aligning to TRBD1. The V segment lost 4 bases and the J segment 5 bases; nucleotides outside the gene matches: 15. The germline CDR1 and CDR2 sequences are SGDLS and YYNGEE. The CDR3 is 17 amino acids.

The sample holds many counts of this clonotype. The rearrangement uses TRBV5-4 and TRBJ1-1, with 9 bases lining up with TRBD1. Unmatched junction bases numbered 9, after V lost 3 bases and J lost 0 bases. This CDR3 region has 17 residues. Germline CDR1 SGHNT, CDR2 YYREEE (reference sequence). The CDR3 sequence is CASSSTDYRGLNTEAFF. CDR3 nucleotides: TGTGCCAGCAGCTCAACCGACTACAGGGGGCTGAACACTGAAGCTTTCTTT.

This clonotype showed up just a few times. The chain carries TRBV20-1 and TRBJ2-5; 12 positions match TRBD2. Germline V gene sequence: CDR1 DFQATT, CDR2 SNEGSKA (reference sequence). The CDR3 loop spans 16 amino acids. V was clipped by 0 bases and J by 5 bases; unmatched bases: 7. CDR3 sequence (DNA): TGCAGTGCTAGAGAGCTAGCGGGGGGGTTTTTCGAGACCCAGTACTTC. Translating gives CSARELAGGFFETQYF.

This rearrangement joins TRBV7-2 to TRBJ2-5; TRBD1 matches at 10 bases. This CDR3 contains 15 residues. Germline-derived CDR1 and CDR2 are SGHTA and FQGNSA. V lost 6 bases to trimming and J lost 3 bases; unmatched junction nucleotides: 7. CDR3 sequence (DNA): TGTGCCAGCAGACCCGTGACAGGGGGCGAAGAGACCCAGTACTTC. It specifies CASRPVTGGEETQYF.

This clonotype was detected ten times or more. The gene calls are TRBV12-3 or TRBV12-4 and TRBJ2-1; the match to TRBD2 covers 7 bases. With V trimmed by 5 bases and J by 9 bases, 7 bases remained unmatched. This CDR3 has 13 residues. This chain's CDR3 is CASSAGLGGEQFF. Written as DNA, the CDR3 is TGTGCCAGCAGTGCCGGACTAGGAGGTGAGCAGTTCTTC.

Many counts were recorded for this clonotype. The chain links TRBV5-1 to TRBJ1-1; 7 bases align to TRBD1. CDR1 is SGHRS and CDR2 is YFSETQ in the germline V gene. Unmatched junction bases numbered 12, after V lost 4 bases and J lost 3 bases. This CDR3 comprises 16 residues. The CDR3 DNA reads TGCGCCAGCAGCCCGACAGGGAATTTCCGACACACTGAAGCTTTCTTT. Its translation is CASSPTGNFRHTEAFF.

This clonotype was detected ten times or more. The chain recombines TRBV7-6 with TRBJ2-5; perhaps TRBD1 as D (6 bases). The CDR3 is made up of 15 amino acids. V was pared by 6 bases and J by 4 bases, with 18 bases between. In germline, CDR1 is SGHVS, CDR2 FNYEAQ. The CDR3 DNA reads TGTGCCAGCAGTTATACAGGGCGGGTACCAGAGACCCAGTACTTC. It is translated as CASSYTGRVPETQYF.

This clonotype has ten or more counts. This CDR3 is CATSALDSEASPLHF. As DNA, the CDR3 is TGTGCCACCAGTGCCCTGGACAGTGAGGCTTCACCCCTCCACTTT. The chain carries TRBV24-1 and TRBJ1-6; possibly TRBD1 for D (6 bases). V was pared by 5 bases and J by 9 bases, with 16 bases between. From germline, CDR1 is KGHDR and CDR2 SFDVKD. The CDR3 loop spans 15 amino acids.

This clonotype has at least ten counts. The chain uses TRBV7-8 and TRBJ2-1; D ambiguous. Per the germline V gene, CDR1 is SGHVS and CDR2 is FQNEAQ. The CDR3 runs to 17 residues. The germline V and J ends were trimmed by 1 base and 0 bases, with 13 bases remaining between them. CDR3 sequence reads: CASSLEAGESSYNEQFF. The DNA for the CDR3 is TGTGCCAGCAGCTTAGAGGCTGGAGAGAGCTCCTACAATGAGCAGTTCTTC.

This clonotype was detected many times. V gene TRBV27 combines with J gene TRBJ2-1; 14 positions match TRBD2. Germline V gene sequence: CDR1 MNHEY, CDR2 SMNVEV (reference sequence). The CDR3 extends over 13 amino acids. V shed 10 bases and J 6 bases; nucleotides not matched to a gene: 2. This CDR3 reads CATGTSGGNEQFF. In DNA form, the CDR3 reads TGTGCCACTGGGACTAGCGGGGGCAATGAGCAGTTCTTC.

There are many counts of this clonotype. This chain links TRBV2 with TRBJ1-1; D gene ambiguous. The CDR3 contains 15 residues. V was trimmed by 4 bases and J by 0 bases, leaving 12 bases between them. Germline CDR1 SNHLY, CDR2 FYNNEI. This CDR3 is CASSASLEVNTEAFF. Written as DNA, the CDR3 is TGTGCCAGCAGTGCCTCCCTCGAGGTGAACACTGAAGCTTTCTTT.

The rearrangement joins TRBV4-3 to TRBJ2-7; 10 bases fit TRBD1. V was pared by 5 bases and J by 0 bases, with 4 bases of the junction left unmatched. The CDR3 contains 15 residues. Germline V CDR1 and CDR2: LGHNA, YSLEER. The CDR3 sequence: CASSWDRGISYEQYV. CDR3 nucleotides: TGCGCCAGCAGCTGGGACAGGGGTATCTCCTACGAGCAGTACGTC.

The chain has TRBV5-1 and TRBJ2-1, with 8 nucleotides matching TRBD2. Germline V lookup: CDR1 SGHRS, CDR2 YFSETQ. J was trimmed by 15 bases and V by 2 bases; bases with no gene match: 7. This CDR3 contains 12 residues. The CDR3 region is CASSFTGGVLFF. In nucleotides, the CDR3 is TGCGCCAGCAGCTTTACCGGGGGGGTTCTGTTCTTC.

This clonotype was detected a few times. The rearrangement joins TRBV4-2 to TRBJ2-3, with D perhaps being TRBD1 or TRBD2 (5 bases each). The CDR3 covers 14 residues. From germline, CDR1 is LGHNA and CDR2 YNFKEQ. The V end was cut by 0 bases, the J end by 2 bases, with 6 bases between. As DNA, the CDR3 is TGTGCCAGCAGCCAAGAGGGGACCACAGATACGCAGTATTTT. As protein: CASSQEGTTDTQYF.

This clonotype has a count of ten or more. The gene calls are TRBV11-2 and TRBJ1-2; no definite D call. There are 13 residues in the CDR3. The germline V and J ends were trimmed by 1 base and 2 bases, with 5 bases remaining between them. Germline CDR1 and CDR2: SGHAT and FQNNGV. DNA of the CDR3: TGTGCCAGCAGCTTAGCCCCGAACTATGGCTACACCTTC. This encodes CASSLAPNYGYTF.

This clonotype has a count of ten or more. This rearrangement joins TRBV15 to TRBJ2-1; D is uncertain. Germline V gene data show CDR1 as LNHNV and CDR2 as YYDKDF (reference sequence). V was trimmed by 0 bases and J by 4 bases, leaving 19 bases between them. CDR3 size: 18 residues. The CDR3 is CATSRESWARQRYNEQFF. CDR3 sequence (DNA): TGTGCCACCAGCAGAGAGTCGTGGGCTAGACAACGATACAATGAGCAGTTCTTC.

This clonotype was picked up many times. The gene calls are TRBV27 and TRBJ2-1; a possible D gene is TRBD2 (7 bases). Germline V lookup: CDR1 MNHEY, CDR2 SMNVEV (reference sequence). The CDR3 consists of 13 residues. The germline V and J ends were trimmed by 6 bases and 6 bases, with 12 bases remaining between them. This CDR3 reads CASRRGGLNEQFF. In nucleotides, the CDR3 is TGTGCCAGCAGAAGGGGGGGCCTCAATGAGCAGTTCTTC.

Ten or more counts support this clonotype. This rearrangement joins TRBV6-5 to TRBJ2-7; TRBD1 is a possible D gene (7 bases). Germline V gene sequence: CDR1 MNHEY, CDR2 SVGAGI. V lost 4 bases, J lost 5 bases, and 15 bases lay in between. The CDR3 loop spans 14 amino acids. The chain's CDR3 is CASSFQGGRDEQYF. The CDR3 bases are TGTGCCAGCAGTTTTCAGGGGGGCAGGGACGAGCAGTACTTC.

With regard to this clonotype: A much larger clone lies a single base off, so this may be a read error. The chain is built from TRBV7-7 and TRBJ2-1, with 7 nucleotides matching TRBD2. The CDR3 spans 14 residues. Germline V gene sequence: CDR1 SSHAT, CDR2 FNYEAQ (reference sequence). The CDR3: CASRLPGGWDEQFF. The CDR3 nucleotides are TGTGCTAGCAGATTACCGGGGGGATGGGATGAGCAGTTCTTC.

This clonotype has only a few counts. The V gene is TRBV11-3, the J gene TRBJ1-2; no firm D call. Germline-derived CDR1 and CDR2 are SGHNT and YENEEA. V was cut by 1 base and J by 11 bases, with 8 bases left in between. CDR3 length: 11 amino acids. In DNA form, the CDR3 reads TGTGCCAGCAGCTTAGTCAAGCGATACACCTTC. It specifies CASSLVKRYTF.